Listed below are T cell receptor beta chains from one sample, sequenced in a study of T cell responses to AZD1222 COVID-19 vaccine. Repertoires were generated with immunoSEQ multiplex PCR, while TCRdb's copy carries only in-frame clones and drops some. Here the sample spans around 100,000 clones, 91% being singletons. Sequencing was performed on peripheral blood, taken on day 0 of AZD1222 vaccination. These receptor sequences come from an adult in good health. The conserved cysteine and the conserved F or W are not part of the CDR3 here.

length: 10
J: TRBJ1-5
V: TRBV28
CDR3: ASTGGSQPQH

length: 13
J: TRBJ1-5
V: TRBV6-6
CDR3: ASSYGQRPGQPQH

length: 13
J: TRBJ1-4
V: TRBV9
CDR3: ASSATGTANEKLF

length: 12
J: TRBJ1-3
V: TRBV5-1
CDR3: ASSGGSSGNTIY

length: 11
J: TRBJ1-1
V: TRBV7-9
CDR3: ASSPGLVAEAF

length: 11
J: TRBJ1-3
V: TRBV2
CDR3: ASSPEVGNTIY

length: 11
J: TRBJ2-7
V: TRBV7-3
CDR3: ASSLAGTYEQY

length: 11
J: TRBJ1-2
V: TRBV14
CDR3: ASSQVTVAGYT

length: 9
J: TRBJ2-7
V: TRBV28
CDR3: ASGRTYEQY

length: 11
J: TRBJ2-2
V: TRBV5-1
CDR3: ASSFQAIGELF

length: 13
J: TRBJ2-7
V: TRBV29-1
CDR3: SVVSRREWGYEQY

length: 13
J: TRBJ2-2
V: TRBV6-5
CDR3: ASRPTGGFTGELF

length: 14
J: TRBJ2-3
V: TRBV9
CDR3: ASSTTGLAQVDTQY

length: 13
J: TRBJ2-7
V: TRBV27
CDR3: ASSHTGGQGYEQY

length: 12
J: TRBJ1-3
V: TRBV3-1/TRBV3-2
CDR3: ASRPGGSGNTIY

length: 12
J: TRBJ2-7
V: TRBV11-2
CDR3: ASSLAPIIPEQY

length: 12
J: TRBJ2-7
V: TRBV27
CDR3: ASSLRGFSYEQY

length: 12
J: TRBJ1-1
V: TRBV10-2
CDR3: ASSVGDMNTEAF

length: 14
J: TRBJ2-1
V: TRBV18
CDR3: ASSPVGVAAWNEQF

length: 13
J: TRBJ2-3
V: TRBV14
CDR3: ATSLGGATTDTQY

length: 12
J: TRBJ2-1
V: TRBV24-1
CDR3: ATSIFGDRNEQF

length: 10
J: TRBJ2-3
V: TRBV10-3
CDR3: AIGASTDTQY

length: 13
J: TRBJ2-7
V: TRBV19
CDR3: ASSDVRDSSYEQY

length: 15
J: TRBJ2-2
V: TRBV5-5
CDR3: ASSLRTGAANTGELF

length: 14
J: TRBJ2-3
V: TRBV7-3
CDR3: ASSLGGPLSTDTQY

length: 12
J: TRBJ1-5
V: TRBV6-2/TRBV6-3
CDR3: ASSYAGVGQPQH

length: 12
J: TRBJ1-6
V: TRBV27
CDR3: ASSIRALNSPLH

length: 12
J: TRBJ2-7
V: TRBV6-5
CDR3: ASSYSREGYEQY

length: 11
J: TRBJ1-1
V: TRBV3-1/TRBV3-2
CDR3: ASRSGRNTEAF

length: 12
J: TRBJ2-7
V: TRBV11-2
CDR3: ASSWTGTEYEQY

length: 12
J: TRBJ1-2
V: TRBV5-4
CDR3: ASSLLGTDYGYT

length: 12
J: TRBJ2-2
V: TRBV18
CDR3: ASSLGQRGGELF

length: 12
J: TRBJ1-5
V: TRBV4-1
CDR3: ASRPPGQSQPQH

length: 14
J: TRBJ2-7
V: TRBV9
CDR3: ASSPGEVLGGYEQY

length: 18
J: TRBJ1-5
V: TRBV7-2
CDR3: ASSLAYPRQRLYSNQPQH

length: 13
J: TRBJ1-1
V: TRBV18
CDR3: ASSPLGQGNTEAF

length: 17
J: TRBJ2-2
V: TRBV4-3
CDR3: ASSKSGTLTSKNTGELF

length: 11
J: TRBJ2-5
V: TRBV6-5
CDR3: ASTKDRIETQY

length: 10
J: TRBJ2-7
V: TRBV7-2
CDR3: ASSLGFDEQY